The T cell receptor (beta chain) described here comes from a study of beta chain features in type 1 diabetes. Study-wide points: Patients and controls would share equally any PCR tilt toward shorter templates.

CD4+ naive, central memory, regulatory and stem cell-like memory cells were sorted via CD45RO/CCR7/CD25/CD127/CD95/CD27. V gave up 3 bases and J gave up 0 bases; unmatched junction bases: 4. This CDR3 contains 15 residues. Germline V lookup: CDR1 MNHEY, CDR2 SMNVEV (reference sequence). There are a few counts of this clone. The antigen is undetermined. Of the isolated RNA, all was reverse transcribed, and so the sequenced material was expressed TCRB transcripts. Deep immunoSEQ sequencing covered naive, central memory and regulatory T cell samples. Some clones are missing from TCRdb's copy, which holds only in-frame ones; the method was immunoSEQ multiplex PCR. The repertoire holds about 620,000 clones, about 16% seen once, with about 0.097% in the top ten.

This chain links TRBV27 with TRBJ2-7, with 8 bases lining up with TRBD2. The sequenced sample was naive CD4+ T cells from blood. The TCR was taken from a man younger than 30 in good health. The CDR3 DNA is TGTGCCAGCAGTTTCCTAGCGGGCCTCTCCTACGAGCAGTACTTC. Translating it yields CASSFLAGLSYEQYF.